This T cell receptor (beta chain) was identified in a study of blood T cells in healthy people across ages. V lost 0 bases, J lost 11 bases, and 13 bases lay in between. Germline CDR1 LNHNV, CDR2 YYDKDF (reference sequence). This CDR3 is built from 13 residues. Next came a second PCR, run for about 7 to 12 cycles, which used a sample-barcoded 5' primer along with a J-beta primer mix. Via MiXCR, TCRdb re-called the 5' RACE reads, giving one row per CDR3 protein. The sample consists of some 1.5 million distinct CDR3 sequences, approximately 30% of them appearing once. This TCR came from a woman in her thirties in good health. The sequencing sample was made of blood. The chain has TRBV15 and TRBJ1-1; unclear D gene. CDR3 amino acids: CATSRDPLVEAFF. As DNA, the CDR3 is TGTGCCACCAGCAGAGATCCTCTAGTAGAGGCTTTCTTT.